Each of the 28 T cell receptor beta chains below was sequenced from the same sample in a study of blood T cell repertoires in COVID-19. TCRdb's copy holds only in-frame clones and misses some; the assay was immunoSEQ multiplex PCR. Of about 190,000 clones detected, 70% to 85% appear once; the ten largest clones hold about 5%. What was sequenced was PBMCs or T cells enriched from blood (not recorded which). These receptors were obtained from a woman aged 55 to 70 with acute COVID-19.

The chain combines TRBV30 with TRBJ2-7, with 7 bases matching TRBD2. The germline gives CDR1 GTSNPN, CDR2 SVGIG (reference sequence). V lost 3 bases and J lost 3; bases outside the gene matches: 5. CDR3 length: 13 amino acids. The CDR3 loop reads CAWRGGSGYEQYF. CDR3 nucleotide sequence: TGTGCCTGGAGGGGAGGGAGCGGCTACGAGCAGTACTTC.

This sequence joins TRBV6-2 or TRBV6-3 and TRBJ1-1; D gene uncertain. This CDR3 region has 15 residues. CDR1 and CDR2 from the germline V gene are MNHEY and SVGEGT. The V gene lost 5 bases and the J gene lost 2 bases, with 15 bases spanning the gap. For the CDR3, the DNA is TGTGCCAGCAGTCACCCCCCACGGGGAAACACTGAAGCTTTCTTT. Protein product: CASSHPPRGNTEAFF.

The gene calls are TRBV4-3 and TRBJ1-5; D possibly corresponds to TRBD1 (5 bases). Germline V gene data show CDR1 as LGHNA and CDR2 as YSLEER. V lost 0 bases to trimming and J lost 4 bases, with 16 bases between them. The CDR3 runs 17 residues. The CDR3 loop is CASSQDRHGGVNQPQHF. The CDR3 coding sequence is TGCGCCAGCAGCCAAGACCGGCATGGAGGGGTTAATCAGCCCCAGCATTTT.

The chain carries TRBV2 and TRBJ1-2, with D unclear. The CDR3 runs 14 residues. Trimming took 6 bases from V and 4 from J, leaving 15 bases between them. Germline assignment: CDR1 SNHLY and CDR2 FYNNEI. CDR3 coding DNA: TGTGCCAGCAGCTTCGGCCCGGGGAGCTATGGCTACACCTTC. This encodes CASSFGPGSYGYTF.

The rearrangement links TRBV19 to TRBJ1-5; 8 bases match TRBD1. With 7 bases clipped from V and 2 bases from J, the junction kept 10 bases outside the gene matches. The CDR3 is made up of 16 amino acids. Germline-derived CDR1 and CDR2 are LNHDA and SQIVND (reference sequence). The CDR3 DNA reads TGTGCCAGTATCCCCACTCAGGGGGCGGGCAATCAGCCCCAGCATTTT. It is translated as CASIPTQGAGNQPQHF.

This clone appeared a single time. The V call is TRBV23-1, the J call TRBJ2-7, with 8 bases fitting TRBD1. TRBV23-1 is placed among ORFs of uncertain function. After removal of 6 bases from V and 3 bases from J, the junction contained 10 bases not matched to a gene. This CDR3 comprises 15 residues. CDR3 loop: CASRSSTGESYEQYF. The CDR3 nucleotides are TGCGCCAGCAGGTCCTCGACAGGGGAAAGCTACGAGCAGTACTTC.

J is TRBJ1-2 and V is TRBV7-2, with D possibly matching TRBD1 (6 bases). From germline, CDR1 is SGHTA and CDR2 FQGNSA. The CDR3 consists of 15 residues. Trimming left V 2 bases short and J 4 bases short, with 14 bases between. The CDR3 DNA follows: TGTGCCAGCAGCTTAAAACAGGGTTCCATCTATGGCTACACCTTC. It yields the protein CASSLKQGSIYGYTF.

The rearrangement uses TRBV18 and TRBJ2-5; D uncertain. The CDR3 loop spans 14 amino acids. V was cut by 6 bases and J by 5 bases, with 16 bases left in between. Germline lookup yields CDR1 KGHSH and CDR2 LQKENI. The CDR3 region is CASSPDTLRETQYF. The CDR3 nucleotides read TGTGCCAGCTCCCCTGACACCCTCAGGGAGACCCAGTACTTC.

The V and J genes are TRBV10-3 and TRBJ2-7, with 7 positions matching TRBD1. This CDR3 is built from 15 residues. The germline V gene encodes CDR1 ENHRY and CDR2 SYGVKD. V lost 3 bases to trimming and J lost 0 bases; unmatched junction nucleotides: 5. The CDR3 here is CAISERDSSSYEQYV. In nucleotides, the CDR3 is TGTGCCATCAGTGAAAGGGACAGCAGCTCCTACGAGCAGTACGTC.

The chain employs TRBV18 and TRBJ2-1; unclear D gene. Germline CDR1 KGHSH, CDR2 LQKENI. Between the trimmed V and J ends, which lost 5 bases and 1 base, there was a span of 15 bases. This CDR3 is built from 16 residues. CDR3 DNA sequence: TGTGCCAGCTCATTCACGCGGCTTGAGTCCTACAATGAGCAGTTCTTC. Its protein is CASSFTRLESYNEQFF.

The V gene is TRBV7-9, the J gene TRBJ2-5, with D possibly being TRBD2 (6 bases). CDR3 length: 13 residues. Germline CDR1 and CDR2: SEHNR and FQNEAQ (reference sequence). The germline V and J ends were trimmed by 8 bases and 1 base, with 11 bases remaining between them. The CDR3 here is CASLRDSQETQYF. DNA for the CDR3: TGTGCCAGCCTGCGGGACTCCCAAGAGACCCAGTACTTC.

This chain uses TRBV19 with TRBJ1-1; D is unresolved. The V and J ends lost 3 bases and 2 bases respectively, with 10 bases between them. CDR1 and CDR2 (germline): LNHDA, SQIVND (reference sequence). This CDR3 has 14 amino acids. The CDR3 spells CASSMRSVNTEAFF. DNA of the CDR3: TGTGCCAGTAGTATGAGGTCCGTCAACACTGAAGCTTTCTTT. The full variable domain, in which reference TRBV19 and TRBJ1-1 provide the parts outside the CDR3, is DGGITQSPKYLFRKEGQNVTLSCEQNLNHDAMYWYRQDPGQGLRLIYYSQIVNDFQKGDIAEGYSVSREKKESFPLTVTSAQKNPTAFYLCASSMRSVNTEAFFGQGTRLTVV.

The chain's CDR3 is CASSSGGQDTQYF. The CDR3 DNA reads as TGTGCCAGCTCATCAGGGGGGCAAGATACGCAGTATTTT. This chain links TRBV18 with TRBJ2-3; D possibly corresponds to TRBD1 (7 bases). Trimming removed 5 bases at V and 5 bases at J, with 11 bases between. CDR3 length: 13 amino acids. The V gene's germline CDR1 is KGHSH and CDR2 LQKENI.

The genes are TRBV5-1 and TRBJ2-6, with a possible D match to TRBD2 (6 bases). The V end was cut by 2 bases, the J end by 11 bases, with 17 bases between. Germline CDR1 SGHRS, CDR2 YFSETQ. This CDR3 contains 15 residues. The CDR3 spells CASSFRDSQFDVLTF. As DNA, the CDR3 is TGCGCCAGCAGCTTCCGGGACTCCCAGTTCGACGTCCTGACTTTC.

V is TRBV19 and J is TRBJ2-2; tentatively, D is TRBD2 (6 bases). Trimming shortened V by 1 base and J by 3 bases, and 12 bases separated the two germline ends. CDR3 length: 16 amino acids. CDR1 and CDR2 (germline): LNHDA, SQIVND (reference sequence). For the CDR3, the DNA is TGTGCCAGTAGTATAGGTTCGGCGGGATACACCGGGGAGCTGTTTTTT. It yields the protein CASSIGSAGYTGELFF.

As regards this clone: An end of the junction differs from the germline gene, which may be a read error. The chain uses TRBV27 and TRBJ1-4, with unresolved D. Germline V gene sequence: CDR1 MNHEY, CDR2 SMNVEV (reference sequence). This CDR3 region has 10 residues. CDR3 sequence: CATNFWAPAF. The CDR3 nucleotides are TGTGCCACCAATTTTTGGGCCCCAGCTTTT.

This clone was seen a few times. The gene calls are TRBV28 and TRBJ2-7; D gene ambiguous. The CDR3 is 13 amino acids. Germline V gene data show CDR1 as MDHEN and CDR2 as SYDVKM. The V end was cut by 3 bases, the J end by 2 bases, with 8 bases between. In nucleotides, the CDR3 is TGTGCCAGCAGTTTCTCGGGTACCTACGAGCAGTACGTC. As protein: CASSFSGTYEQYV.

The J gene is TRBJ1-3, the V gene TRBV19; the D gene is possibly TRBD1 (5 bases). In germline, CDR1 is LNHDA, CDR2 SQIVND (reference sequence). This CDR3 is built from 14 residues. Trimming shortened V by 10 bases and J by 4 bases, and 17 bases separated the two germline ends. The CDR3 DNA is TGTGCCAATCGGTGGGGCTGGACAGGAAACACCATATATTTT. This translates into CANRWGWTGNTIYF.

The gene calls are TRBV6-5 and TRBJ1-3; TRBD1 agrees at 7 bases. The CDR3 has 15 amino acids. Germline V gives CDR1 MNHEY, CDR2 SVGAGI. J lost 3 bases, V lost 5 bases, and 7 bases had no gene match. CDR3 coding DNA: TGTGCCAGCAGTCCCCTCGACAGGGATGGAAACACCATATATTTT. Amino acid sequence: CASSPLDRDGNTIYF.

The V call is TRBV11-2, the J call TRBJ1-3; maybe TRBD1 (6 bases). In germline, CDR1 is SGHAT, CDR2 FQNNGV. The CDR3 has 15 residues. The ends were cut back, 5 bases at V and 8 bases at J, with 19 bases in the middle. CDR3 loop: CASSPLQGGGHTIYF. CDR3 bases: TGTGCCAGCAGCCCCCTCCAAGGGGGGGGACACACCATATATTTT.

J is TRBJ1-2 and V is TRBV7-9; 10 nucleotides agree with TRBD1. The germline gives CDR1 SEHNR, CDR2 FQNEAQ (reference sequence). This CDR3 region has 14 residues. J was trimmed by 6 bases and V by 5 bases; bases with no gene match: 6. The CDR3 is CASSPTGGNDGYTF. The DNA for the CDR3 is TGTGCCAGCAGCCCGACAGGGGGCAACGATGGCTACACCTTC.

The chain links TRBV19 to TRBJ1-2; D might be TRBD1 (5 bases). Trimming stripped 3 bases from V and 4 bases from J, with 12 bases between. This CDR3 is built from 14 residues. CDR1 and CDR2 (germline): LNHDA, SQIVND (reference sequence). The DNA of the CDR3 is TGTGCCAGTAGTATGCCGGGGGGAAGCTATGGCTACACCTTC. Amino acid sequence: CASSMPGGSYGYTF.

This clone was recorded a few times. The chain uses TRBV4-3 and TRBJ2-1, with a weak D call TRBD2 (6 bases). Germline V gene lookup returns CDR1 LGHNA and CDR2 YSLEER. Trimming shortened V by 6 bases and J by 9 bases, and 18 bases separated the two germline ends. There are 14 residues in the CDR3. CDR3 sequence (DNA): TGCGCCAGCAGGCTAGGGCCAAGGGGAGGTGAGCAGTTCTTC. Translating gives CASRLGPRGGEQFF.

The rearrangement joins TRBV27 to TRBJ2-7; 7 bases agree with TRBD1. Germline CDR1 reads MNHEY; CDR2 reads SMNVEV (reference sequence). V shed 6 bases, J shed 3 bases, and the junction held 14 bases outside the gene matches. The CDR3 is 16 residues long. CDR3 residues: CASSPFPRQGNYEQYV. In nucleotides, the CDR3 is TGTGCCAGCAGCCCTTTCCCCAGACAGGGAAACTACGAGCAGTACGTC.

This chain joins TRBV11-2 and TRBJ1-1, with a tentative D call TRBD1 (6 bases). V was shortened by 5 bases and J by 8 bases, with 12 bases between the two germline ends. Germline assignment: CDR1 SGHAT and CDR2 FQNNGV. There are 12 residues in the CDR3. CDR3 DNA: TGTGCCAGCAGCGGCCTCGGGACAGAAGCTTTCTTT. Residues: CASSGLGTEAFF.

This clone came up a few times. The chain is built from TRBV7-9 and TRBJ1-3; D not resolved. Germline V gene sequence: CDR1 SEHNR, CDR2 FQNEAQ (reference sequence). Deletions cut 5 bases from V and 2 bases from J, with 10 bases between. CDR3 size: 14 residues. This chain's CDR3 is CASSPWEAGNTIYF. The CDR3 DNA reads TGTGCCAGCAGCCCCTGGGAGGCTGGAAACACCATATATTTT.

V and J are TRBV10-3 and TRBJ2-7; 10 bases line up with TRBD1. J was trimmed by 3 bases and V by 3 bases; bases with no gene match: 5. Looked up from germline, CDR1 is ENHRY and CDR2 is SYGVKD. CDR3 length: 15 amino acids. CDR3 protein: CAISDLGTGDYEQYF. CDR3 coding DNA: TGTGCCATCAGTGACCTCGGGACAGGGGACTACGAGCAGTACTTC.

The rearrangement joins TRBV5-1 to TRBJ2-2; 7 bases are shared with TRBD1. Looked up from germline, CDR1 is SGHRS and CDR2 is YFSETQ. V trimming: 7 bases; J trimming: 6 bases; junction bases outside the gene matches: 9. This CDR3 spans 14 amino acids. As DNA, the CDR3 is TGCGCCAGCGGAACAGGGGAGATAGCCGGGGAGCTGTTTTTT. Its translation is CASGTGEIAGELFF.